This T cell receptor (beta chain) emerged from a study of T cells after yellow fever vaccination. For TCR, cDNA came from 5'RACE template switching, which added a universal primer site and UMIs. TCRdb ran MiXCR on the 5' RACE reads and lists one entry per CDR3 protein. This table holds tens of thousands of distinct CDR3 sequences, about 7.4% found once. The V and J ends lost 7 bases and 9 bases respectively, with 10 bases between them. The CDR3 covers 10 residues. The germline V gene encodes CDR1 SQVTM and CDR2 ANQGSEA. This clonotype has a count of ten or more. This sequence was found in a young man who received the YFV17D yellow fever vaccine. This chain connects TRBV29-1 to TRBJ2-1; D perhaps matches TRBD2 (5 bases). This sample comprised CD8+ T cells sorted from PBMCs, obtained around 15 days after the first yellow fever vaccination. The CDR3 here is CSAIRGEQFF. Here the CDR3 DNA reads TGCAGCGCTATCCGGGGTGAGCAGTTCTTC.